One sample yielded the 21 T cell receptor beta chains listed below, sequenced in a study of T-cell reconstitution after alpha-beta-depleted transplantation in children. Unique molecular identifiers were incorporated during preparation of the TCRbeta library. TCRdb ran MiXCR on the PCR reads and lists one entry per CDR3 protein. Of 800,000 to 1,000,000 distinct CDR3 sequences listed, roughly 29% are singletons. The sample here was PBMCs, mostly from graft donor cells, taken 360 days after TCRalphabeta/CD19-depleted stem cell transplant. These TCRs come from a boy younger than two who had a stem cell transplant for SCID, so the T cells may come from the graft donor.

There are a few counts of this clonotype. The V and J genes are TRBV6-2 or TRBV6-3 and TRBJ1-5; D not resolved. V was trimmed by 2 bases and J by 4 bases, leaving 15 bases between them. The CDR3 runs 16 residues. Germline CDR1 MNHEY, CDR2 SVGEGT. The CDR3 here is CASSYGRQRGNQPQHF. As DNA, the CDR3 is TGTGCCAGCAGTTACGGGAGACAACGAGGGAATCAGCCCCAGCATTTT.

This clonotype was detected only a few times. This chain joins TRBV15 and TRBJ2-3, with 9 positions matching TRBD2. CDR1 is LNHNV and CDR2 is YYDKDF in the germline V gene (reference sequence). The CDR3 runs to 15 residues. The junction had 8 bases not matched to a gene; V was cut back by 5 bases and J by 5 bases. For the CDR3, the DNA is TGTGCCACCAGCTTCCGCGGGGGGGCTGGAGATACGCAGTATTTT. Protein: CATSFRGGAGDTQYF.

This chain connects TRBV19 to TRBJ2-7; TRBD1 or TRBD2 may be the D gene (5 bases each). Trimming cost V 4 bases and J 5 bases, with 18 bases left between them. Germline V gives CDR1 LNHDA, CDR2 SQIVND (reference sequence). The CDR3 consists of 15 residues. The DNA of the CDR3 is TGTGCCAGTAGTACGTATGGGACCAACGGCGACGAGCAGTACTTC. Its translation: CASSTYGTNGDEQYF.

This clonotype showed up just a few times. CDR3: CASSVLVGGKTYEQYF. The DNA for the CDR3 is TGTGCCAGCTCTGTCCTAGTAGGGGGTAAGACCTACGAGCAGTACTTC. This chain links TRBV18 with TRBJ2-7; TRBD1 is a possible D gene (6 bases). The CDR3 is made up of 16 amino acids. CDR1 is KGHSH, CDR2 LQKENI, per germline. V was shortened by 6 bases and J by 2 bases, with 20 bases between the two germline ends.

There are a few counts of this clonotype. V usage is TRBV12-3 or TRBV12-4 and J usage is TRBJ2-7; D might be TRBD1 (5 bases). CDR3 length: 16 residues. The V end lost 5 bases, the J end lost 5 bases, and 22 bases lay between the germline ends. In DNA, the CDR3 is TGTGCCAGCAGTCCCCCAGGCGGCCAGGGTTGGAACGAGCAGTACTTC. Translation gives CASSPPGGQGWNEQYF.

This clonotype was counted between two and nine times. The chain uses TRBV5-1 and TRBJ2-5, with D maybe TRBD2 (6 bases). Germline loops: CDR1 SGHRS, CDR2 YFSETQ. This CDR3 has 14 amino acids. V was trimmed by 4 bases and J by 4 bases, leaving 14 bases between them. CDR3 protein: CASSQDYSLETQYF. The CDR3 nucleotides read TGCGCCAGCAGCCAGGACTACTCCTTAGAGACCCAGTACTTC.

In this sample, this clonotype turned up a few times. The chain is built from TRBV12-3 or TRBV12-4 and TRBJ2-2; either TRBD1 or TRBD2 may fit D (6 bases each). The length of the CDR3 is 14 residues. Trimming left V 10 bases short and J 2 bases short, with 14 bases between. The CDR3 region is CATPGASNTGELFF. The CDR3 nucleotides read TGTGCCACCCCGGGGGCATCAAACACCGGGGAGCTGTTTTTT.

J is TRBJ2-5 and V is TRBV20-1, with 11 bases identical to TRBD1. Germline CDR1 is DFQATT and CDR2 is SNEGSKA (reference sequence). The V segment lost 3 bases and the J segment 6 bases; nucleotides outside the gene matches: 9. This CDR3 is 15 amino acids long. DNA of the CDR3: TGCAGTGCTAGGCCTTGGGGACAGGGGGGACAGACCCAGTACTTC. Translating it yields CSARPWGQGGQTQYF.

This chain uses TRBV4-3 with TRBJ2-5; D gene unclear. Germline loops: CDR1 LGHNA, CDR2 YSLEER. The germline V and J ends were trimmed by 0 bases and 3 bases, with 20 bases remaining between them. This CDR3 has 18 amino acids. The CDR3 DNA sequence: TGCGCCAGCAGCCAAGATCTCCAAGGGCCTTTACCGAAAGAGACCCAGTACTTC. Translated: CASSQDLQGPLPKETQYF.

V gene TRBV7-9 combines with J gene TRBJ1-1; the D gene is possibly TRBD1 (6 bases). Germline CDR1 and CDR2: SEHNR and FQNEAQ (reference sequence). V lost 1 base and J 7 bases, leaving 13 bases between the germline ends. This CDR3 region has 14 residues. CDR3 region: CASSLDTGYNEAFF. DNA of the CDR3: TGTGCCAGCAGCTTAGACACAGGGTATAATGAAGCTTTCTTT.

The chain combines TRBV20-1 with TRBJ1-3, with no clear D. This CDR3 is built from 14 residues. The germline CDR1 and CDR2 sequences are DFQATT and SNEGSKA (reference sequence). V was pared by 6 bases and J by 0 bases, with 12 bases between. The CDR3, as DNA: TGCAGTGCGGCGGACGGTTCCTCTGGAAACACCATATATTTT. It translates to CSAADGSSGNTIYF.

The CDR3 bases are TGCAGTGCTAGGGGTACAGGGATTATAGACTTAGTTAGATCGGGAGAGACCCAGTACTTC. Translation gives CSARGTGIIDLVRSGETQYF. This chain uses TRBV20-1 with TRBJ2-5, with D possibly TRBD1 on 6 matching bases. The CDR3 totals 20 residues. V lost 3 bases and J lost 4, with 33 bases in between. Germline lookup yields CDR1 DFQATT and CDR2 SNEGSKA (reference sequence).

This clonotype turned up a few times. The CDR3 region has the DNA TGTGCCACCAGCAGAGATCCTGGTCACTCGAATTCACCCCTCCACTTT. Its translation is CATSRDPGHSNSPLHF. V usage is TRBV15 and J usage is TRBJ1-6, with no clear D. The germline V gene encodes CDR1 LNHNV and CDR2 YYDKDF (reference sequence). V lost 0 bases to trimming and J lost 7 bases, with 13 bases between them. This CDR3 is built from 16 residues.

The chain couples TRBV14 to TRBJ1-1, with 7 bases fitting TRBD1. V lost 4 bases and J lost 6; bases outside the gene matches: 11. Germline V CDR1 and CDR2: SGHDN, FVKESK. The CDR3 runs to 15 residues. The CDR3 sequence is CASSRQGQTLSEAFF. The CDR3 region has the DNA TGTGCCAGCAGCCGACAGGGACAGACCCTTTCTGAAGCTTTCTTT.

This clonotype came up a few times. The chain employs TRBV27 and TRBJ2-7; D perhaps matches TRBD1 (5 bases). The CDR3 runs to 17 residues. CDR1 MNHEY and CDR2 SMNVEV come from the germline V gene (reference sequence). V was trimmed by 1 base and J by 2 bases, leaving 18 bases between them. The CDR3 region is CASSLWGRRNAPYEQYF. The CDR3 nucleotides read TGTGCCAGCAGTTTATGGGGCAGGAGAAACGCACCCTACGAGCAGTACTTC.

This chain connects TRBV20-1 to TRBJ2-1; D unresolved. The CDR3 loop spans 12 amino acids. Germline V CDR1 and CDR2: DFQATT, SNEGSKA (reference sequence). V was shortened by 5 bases and J by 8 bases, with 13 bases between the two germline ends. CDR3 sequence (DNA): TGCAGTGCTGGTCGCCCCGCGGATGAGCAGTTCTTC. Protein sequence: CSAGRPADEQFF.

This clonotype has more than one count but fewer than ten. The chain couples TRBV15 to TRBJ1-2; TRBD1 agrees at 7 bases. With V trimmed by 5 bases and J by 7 bases, 10 bases remained unmatched. Germline CDR1 reads LNHNV; CDR2 reads YYDKDF (reference sequence). CDR3 length: 14 amino acids. The CDR3, as DNA: TGTGCCACCAGCTCCCGGACAGGAATCGGTGGCTACACCTTC. Amino acids: CATSSRTGIGGYTF.

V is TRBV7-3 and J is TRBJ2-2, with 8 nucleotides matching TRBD1. Germline V gene lookup returns CDR1 SGHTA and CDR2 FQGTGA. Unmatched junction bases numbered 4, after V lost 1 base and J lost 0 bases. CDR3 length: 17 amino acids. The CDR3 loop is CASSLNLGQANTGELFF. The CDR3 DNA follows: TGTGCCAGCAGCTTAAATTTGGGACAGGCGAACACCGGGGAGCTGTTTTTT.

The rearrangement joins TRBV6-2 or TRBV6-3 to TRBJ2-2, with D perhaps being TRBD1 or TRBD2 (7 bases each). The CDR3 extends over 22 amino acids. V lost 5 bases and J 6 bases, leaving 37 bases between the germline ends. Looked up from germline, CDR1 is MNHEY and CDR2 is SVGEGT. CDR3 residues: CASSLQNQGGANSAGFAGELFF. CDR3 DNA: TGTGCCAGCAGTCTCCAGAACCAGGGGGGGGCTAACTCGGCGGGGTTCGCCGGGGAGCTGTTTTTT.

The rearrangement joins TRBV29-1 to TRBJ2-1; 14 bases line up with TRBD2. Per germline, CDR1 SQVTM and CDR2 ANQGSEA. Unmatched junction bases numbered 12, after V lost 8 bases and J lost 6 bases. CDR3 length equals 16 residues. The DNA for the CDR3 is TGCAGCATACTGAGACTAGCGGGGGGGCAACGCAATGAGCAGTTCTTC. This codes for CSILRLAGGQRNEQFF.

This clonotype was observed a handful of times. The chain uses TRBV5-5 and TRBJ2-5; 12 bases agree with TRBD2. The CDR3 length is 16 residues. Trimming cost V 2 bases and J 2 bases; bases outside gene matches: 4. The germline V gene has CDR1 SGHKS and CDR2 YYEKEE (reference sequence). The CDR3 DNA reads as TGTGCCAGCAGCTTCGGACTAGCGGGGCTACAAGAGACCCAGTACTTC. Encoded protein: CASSFGLAGLQETQYF. Looking up the rest from reference TRBV5-5 and TRBJ2-5 gives the full variable domain: DAGVTQSPTHLIKTRGQQVTLRCSPISGHKSVSWYQQVLGQGPQFIFQYYEKEERGRGNFPDRFSARQFPNYSSELNVNALLLGDSALYLCASSFGLAGLQETQYFGPGTRLLVL.